The next 21 T cell receptor beta chains were all read from a single sample in a study of blood T cells in healthy people across ages. Then a second PCR, running about 6 to 12 cycles, was carried out with a sample-barcoded 5' primer and a J-beta primer mix. TCRdb processed the 5' RACE reads anew with MiXCR; each CDR3 protein has one entry. Here the sample spans some 1.4 million distinct CDR3 sequences, around 39% being singletons. The specimen sequenced was blood. The receptors were gathered from a woman under 30 in good health.

V usage is TRBV18 and J usage is TRBJ2-1, with D perhaps TRBD1 (5 bases). The V and J ends lost 1 base and 8 bases respectively, with 15 bases between them. CDR1 is KGHSH, CDR2 LQKENI, per germline. The CDR3 length is 15 residues. The CDR3: CASSPQAQGSHEQFF. The CDR3 DNA follows: TGTGCCAGCTCACCACAGGCCCAGGGCTCCCATGAGCAGTTCTTC.

The chain has TRBV6-1 and TRBJ2-5, with a possible D match to TRBD1 (5 bases). The end of the DNA aligns better with TRBJ2-7, so the J call may be wrong. This CDR3 has 13 residues. Germline CDR1 is MNHNS and CDR2 is SASEGT. Written as DNA, the CDR3 is TGTGCCAGCAGTACAGACAGCCAATACGAGCAGTACTTC. Translating it yields CASSTDSQYEQYF.

The gene calls are TRBV28 and TRBJ2-3; TRBD2 is a possible D gene (6 bases). The germline V gene has CDR1 MDHEN and CDR2 SYDVKM. The V gene lost 7 bases and the J gene lost 0 bases, with 23 bases spanning the gap. This CDR3 is built from 18 residues. The CDR3 is CASTLGGVLASSTDTQYF. The CDR3 nucleotides are TGTGCCAGCACCCTGGGGGGAGTCTTAGCGTCTAGCACAGATACGCAGTATTTT.

Here the CDR3 DNA reads TGTGCCAGCAGCGGACTAGCGGGGATCACAGATACGCAGTATTTT. It translates to CASSGLAGITDTQYF. The chain recombines TRBV6-1 with TRBJ2-3; TRBD2 agrees at 12 bases. CDR1 and CDR2 from the germline V gene are MNHNS and SASEGT. This CDR3 comprises 15 residues. The ends lost 6 bases at V and 2 bases at J; junction bases unmatched: 3.

The genes are TRBV7-6 and TRBJ2-1; D possibly corresponds to TRBD2 (6 bases). Germline CDR1 is SGHVS and CDR2 is FNYEAQ. The CDR3 totals 13 residues. The V and J ends lost 0 bases and 12 bases respectively, with 12 bases between them. DNA for the CDR3: TGTGCCAGCAGCTTAGCCCCGTGGGGAGGGCAGTTCTTC. This encodes CASSLAPWGGQFF.

In this sample, this clonotype turned up a few times. This chain links TRBV10-3 with TRBJ2-5; either TRBD1 or TRBD2 may fit D (6 bases each). Germline-derived CDR1 and CDR2 are ENHRY and SYGVKD. CDR3 length equals 13 residues. V was cut by 3 bases and J by 4 bases, with 9 bases left in between. The DNA for the CDR3 is TGTGCCATCAGTGAAGAGGGGGGAGAGACCCAGTACTTC. Translation: CAISEEGGETQYF.

This clonotype has only a few counts. The V gene is TRBV6-6, the J gene TRBJ2-3, with 8 bases matching TRBD1. Germline assignment: CDR1 MNHNY and CDR2 SVGAGI (reference sequence). The CDR3 has 14 residues. Unmatched junction bases numbered 3, after V lost 6 bases and J lost 1 base. CDR3 protein: CASRGGQGTDTQYF. Here the CDR3 DNA reads TGTGCCAGCAGGGGGGGACAGGGCACAGATACGCAGTATTTT.

The chain couples TRBV5-1 to TRBJ2-1; 7 bases map to TRBD1. V shed 2 bases and J 1 base; nucleotides not matched to a gene: 3. CDR3 length equals 15 residues. In germline, CDR1 is SGHRS, CDR2 YFSETQ. In DNA form, the CDR3 reads TGCGCCAGCAGCTTTCAGGGGGAATCCTACAATGAGCAGTTCTTC. Residues: CASSFQGESYNEQFF.

The chain recombines TRBV7-6 with TRBJ2-1, with D perhaps given as TRBD1 or TRBD2 (5 bases each). V was cut by 7 bases and J by 6 bases, with 22 bases left in between. The CDR3 consists of 16 residues. From germline, CDR1 is SGHVS and CDR2 FNYEAQ. Here the CDR3 DNA reads TGTGCCAGCACCGAACCGTGGGACGTTAATGCCAATGAGCAGTTCTTC. Translation: CASTEPWDVNANEQFF.

With respect to this clonotype: A much larger clone lies one base from this, so it may be a read error. V is TRBV20-1 and J is TRBJ2-3; 8 bases fit TRBD2. V shed 3 bases and J 1 base; nucleotides not matched to a gene: 0. The CDR3 length is 13 residues. Per germline, CDR1 DFQATT and CDR2 SNEGSKA (reference sequence). In DNA form, the CDR3 reads TGCAGTGCTAGCGGGAGGGGCACAGATACGCAGTATTTT. Its translation: CSASGRGTDTQYF.

The table lists this clonotype with a few counts. The chain links TRBV5-1 to TRBJ2-7; 13 positions agree with TRBD2. This CDR3 comprises 16 residues. With 3 bases clipped from V and 6 bases from J, the junction kept 9 bases outside the gene matches. Germline CDR1 reads SGHRS; CDR2 reads YFSETQ. The CDR3 spells CASSSQGLAGVVEQYF. The CDR3 coding sequence is TGCGCCAGCAGCTCCCAAGGACTAGCGGGAGTTGTCGAGCAGTACTTC.

This chain links TRBV30 with TRBJ2-7, with D uncertain. Trimming removed 3 bases at V and 1 base at J, with 4 bases between. This CDR3 contains 11 residues. The germline gives CDR1 GTSNPN, CDR2 SVGIG (reference sequence). The DNA for the CDR3 is TGTGCCTGGAGGGTTTCCTACGAGCAGTACTTC. Encoded protein: CAWRVSYEQYF.

This clonotype came up a few times. The rearrangement uses TRBV24-1 and TRBJ2-1; TRBD1 matches 7 bases. Germline assignment: CDR1 KGHDR and CDR2 SFDVKD. The CDR3 is 16 residues long. Trimming removed 1 base from V and 1 base from J; junction bases left unmatched: 3. CDR3 amino acids: CATSDFGTASYNEQFF. The CDR3 region has the DNA TGTGCCACCAGTGATTTCGGGACAGCGTCCTACAATGAGCAGTTCTTC.

The chain recombines TRBV29-1 with TRBJ1-2; 8 bases fit TRBD1. The CDR3 runs 13 residues. Germline CDR1 reads SQVTM; CDR2 reads ANQGSEA. V dropped 7 bases and J dropped 3; count of bases not matched to a gene: 7. CDR3 sequence reads: CSGIQGADYGYTF. As DNA, the CDR3 is TGCAGCGGGATCCAGGGGGCGGACTATGGCTACACCTTC.

This clonotype was picked up a small number of times. V is TRBV20-1 and J is TRBJ2-7, with TRBD2 as a possible D gene (6 bases). Germline V gene sequence: CDR1 DFQATT, CDR2 SNEGSKA (reference sequence). The CDR3 is 13 residues long. Deletions cut 2 bases from V and 3 bases from J, with 11 bases between. CDR3 region: CSARSSGYYEQYF. The CDR3 DNA follows: TGCAGTGCTAGAAGTAGCGGCTACTACGAGCAGTACTTC.

This clonotype was seen more than once but under ten times. V usage is TRBV20-1 and J usage is TRBJ2-3, with 7 bases fitting TRBD1. Per germline, CDR1 DFQATT and CDR2 SNEGSKA (reference sequence). The CDR3 extends over 13 amino acids. J lost 4 bases, V lost 6 bases, and 7 bases had no gene match. CDR3 sequence (DNA): TGCAGTGCCCGAAGGGGGCAGGCAGATACGCAGTATTTT. The encoded protein is CSARRGQADTQYF.

The CDR3 loop reads CASSPGGVISYEQYF. CDR3 in DNA: TGTGCCAGCAGCCCGGGGGGAGTGATTTCCTACGAGCAGTACTTC. The V gene is TRBV7-2, the J gene TRBJ2-7; 7 nucleotides agree with TRBD2. After removal of 5 bases from V and 1 base from J, the junction contained 8 bases not matched to a gene. Looked up from germline, CDR1 is SGHTA and CDR2 is FQGNSA. This CDR3 is built from 15 residues.

The sample holds many counts of this clonotype. This chain uses TRBV29-1 with TRBJ2-1; the D gene is possibly TRBD2 (6 bases). The germline gives CDR1 SQVTM, CDR2 ANQGSEA. This CDR3 spans 16 amino acids. With 4 bases removed from V and 4 bases from J, the gap between germline ends came to 20 bases. CDR3 loop: CSVVGGIASRYNEQFF. The CDR3 coding sequence is TGCAGCGTTGTGGGGGGTATAGCGTCCAGATACAATGAGCAGTTCTTC.

The rearrangement uses TRBV13 and TRBJ2-5, with 12 bases matching TRBD2. Germline V gives CDR1 PRHDT, CDR2 FYEKMQ (reference sequence). The CDR3 is 15 residues long. V lost 4 bases, J lost 11 bases, and 11 bases stayed unmatched. CDR3 amino acids: CASSSGLAGINEQYF. The CDR3 DNA is TGTGCCAGCAGCTCCGGACTAGCGGGGATCAATGAGCAGTACTTC.

The chain combines TRBV10-3 with TRBJ2-1, with 10 bases lining up with TRBD1. This CDR3 is built from 14 residues. The trim removed 4 bases at V and 7 bases at J, leaving 4 bases unmatched. Germline V CDR1 and CDR2: ENHRY, SYGVKD. This CDR3 reads CAISGDRGINEQFF. CDR3 nucleotide sequence: TGTGCCATCAGTGGGGACAGGGGAATTAATGAGCAGTTCTTC.

The V and J genes are TRBV29-1 and TRBJ2-6; possibly TRBD2 for D (6 bases). Trimming pared 7 bases from V and 2 bases from J, leaving 12 bases between. Per germline, CDR1 SQVTM and CDR2 ANQGSEA. CDR3 length: 14 amino acids. The CDR3 here is CSAAGGTGANVLTF. The CDR3 DNA reads TGCAGCGCCGCCGGGGGTACTGGGGCCAACGTCCTGACTTTC.